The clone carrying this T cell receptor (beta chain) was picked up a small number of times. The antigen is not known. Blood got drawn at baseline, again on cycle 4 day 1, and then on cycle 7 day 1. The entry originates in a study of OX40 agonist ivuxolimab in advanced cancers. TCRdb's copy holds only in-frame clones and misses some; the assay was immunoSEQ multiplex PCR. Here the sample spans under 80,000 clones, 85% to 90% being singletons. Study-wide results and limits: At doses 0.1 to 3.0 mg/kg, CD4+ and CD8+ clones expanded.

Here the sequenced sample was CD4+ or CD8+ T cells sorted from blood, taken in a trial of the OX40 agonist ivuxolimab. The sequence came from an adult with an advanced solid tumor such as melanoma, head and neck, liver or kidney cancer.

The CDR3 region has the DNA TGTGCCAGCAGTTTATCAGGGCAGGCAGCTTTCTTT. Protein product: CASSLSGQAAFF. The V call is TRBV28, the J call TRBJ1-1; D is possibly TRBD1 (5 bases). CDR3 length: 12 residues. The germline V gene encodes CDR1 MDHEN and CDR2 SYDVKM. Trimming took 1 base from V and 10 from J, leaving 10 bases between them. Looking up the rest from reference TRBV28 and TRBJ1-1 gives the full variable domain: DVKVTQSSRYLVKRTGEKVFLECVQDMDHENMFWYRQDPGLGLRLIYFSYDVKMKEKGDIPEGYSVSREKKERFSLILESASTNQTSMYLCASSLSGQAAFFGQGTRLTVV.